The 4 T cell receptor beta chains listed next were all sequenced from one sample in a study of CD8 T cells in ankylosing spondylitis. The study's findings and limits: Ankylosing spondylitis blood seemed to carry a telltale TCR beta motif made of several highly homologous variants.

Antigens of these TCRs are unknown. TCRdb re-analysed the 5' RACE reads in MiXCR, keeping a single row per CDR3 protein. The data show around 540,000 distinct CDR3 sequences, approximately 12% seen once. Sample: blood, either unsorted or a sorted T cell fraction (not recorded which). The receptors come from a male donor with ankylosing spondylitis.

The chain combines TRBV14 with TRBJ1-4; 7 nucleotides line up with TRBD1. Germline V lookup: CDR1 SGHDN, CDR2 FVKESK. V was pared by 5 bases and J by 7 bases, with 10 bases of the junction left unmatched. CDR3 length: 15 amino acids. The DNA for the CDR3 is TGTGCCAGCAGCTTTATCGAGGGGGCGCGTGAAAAACTGTTTTTT. Its protein product is CASSFIEGAREKLFF.

Ten or more counts support this clonotype. The chain links TRBV12-3 or TRBV12-4 to TRBJ1-2; 7 nucleotides align to TRBD1. The CDR3 spans 13 residues. V lost 6 bases, J lost 5 bases, and 6 bases stayed unmatched. CDR3 sequence (DNA): TGTGCCAGCAGCCCGCAGGGGGTTTATGGCTACACCTTC. This encodes CASSPQGVYGYTF.

This chain links TRBV20-1 with TRBJ2-3; TRBD2 aligns across 11 bases. Germline CDR1 is DFQATT and CDR2 is SNEGSKA (reference sequence). Unmatched junction bases numbered 18, after V lost 3 bases and J lost 4 bases. The length of the CDR3 is 19 residues. CDR3 region: CSASERLAGLTSRADTQYF. Written as DNA, the CDR3 is TGCAGTGCTAGCGAACGACTAGCGGGACTTACTTCTCGGGCAGATACGCAGTATTTT.

This clonotype has just a few counts. The chain employs TRBV5-1 and TRBJ1-1; D uncertain. CDR1 is SGHRS and CDR2 is YFSETQ in the germline V gene. This CDR3 comprises 15 residues. The V gene lost 0 bases and the J gene lost 2 bases, with 11 bases spanning the gap. The CDR3 loop reads CASSLAGNGNTEAFF. CDR3 in DNA: TGCGCCAGCAGCTTGGCTGGGAACGGAAACACTGAAGCTTTCTTT.